This entry features one T cell receptor (beta chain) sequence. The sample comes from a study of blood T cell repertoires in COVID-19. Study in general: Donors in the United States, Italy and Spain gave samples during acute or convalescent COVID-19.

Authors' processing steps: It was from reference gene primer amplification that nucleated cell counts were estimated. Some clones are missing from TCRdb's copy, which holds only in-frame ones; the method was immunoSEQ multiplex PCR. That table furnishes V, J and clone size, whereas the DNA furnished D and trimming. The data contain about 130,000 clones, approximately 80% of them singletons. Germline V gene data show CDR1 as LNHDA and CDR2 as SQIVND (reference sequence). The CDR3 is made up of 15 amino acids. V was cut by 1 base and J by 3 bases, with 13 bases left in between. V gene TRBV19 combines with J gene TRBJ2-7, with D possibly being TRBD1 (7 bases). The specimen sequenced was peripheral blood. The sequence came from a man between 65 and 85 years old with acute or convalescent COVID-19. The CDR3: CASSIGAGGLYEQYF. The DNA for the CDR3 is TGTGCCAGTAGTATAGGTGCAGGGGGGCTCTACGAGCAGTACTTC.